The 12 T cell receptor beta chains presented below share a single source sample, sequenced in a study of tumor-infiltrating lymphocytes in primary liver carcinoma (dated by TCRdb to about 2017). TRIzol reagent was used to extract blood RNA from unsorted whole blood, while the DNeasy Blood & Tissue kit provided the germline DNA. Data came from an Illumina HiSeq 2500. Starting from approximately 500 ng total RNA, TCRbeta-specific cDNA was produced by reverse transcription with a constant-region primer and ProtoScript II reverse transcriptase. Three nested multiplex PCR rounds, following a slightly modified ARM-PCR procedure, were used to build the TCRbeta libraries. Multiplex TRBV1-TRBV30 forward primers and a Cbeta reverse primer were used in the first two PCR rounds, each of which was run for around 10 cycles. Clones were called with MiXCR by TCRdb after fastp trimmed the public reads at Q25, and only in-frame beta chains were retained. Every entry covers one CDR3 protein and lists the most common genes and DNA from its rows. Within this sample are fewer than 350,000 distinct CDR3 sequences, with almost 65% of them counted one time only. Of the sample, 5% to 6.5% falls within the top ten clones.

Sequencing was done on a sample of peripheral blood. All receptors derive from a man in his forties with primary liver carcinoma and hepatitis B virus infection.

Points on this clonotype: This may be a read error, as it is one base from a much larger clone. This chain uses TRBV4-2 with TRBJ2-1, with D maybe TRBD1 (5 bases). The CDR3 extends over 13 amino acids. Germline CDR1 is LGHNA and CDR2 is YNFKEQ. V was trimmed by 4 bases and J by 9 bases, leaving 13 bases between them. The CDR3 bases are TGTGCCAGCAGCCCCGACCAGGGTAGTGAGCAGTTCTTC. This encodes CASSPDQGSEQFF.

This clonotype was seen ten or more times. This chain joins TRBV4-1 and TRBJ1-2; D ambiguous. CDR1 is MGHRA, CDR2 YSYEKL, per germline. The CDR3 totals 14 residues. V dropped 0 bases and J dropped 4 bases, with 9 bases sitting between them. Written as DNA, the CDR3 is TGCGCCAGCAGCCAAGACCCAGCGACCTATGGCTACACCTTC. The encoded protein is CASSQDPATYGYTF.

This clonotype turned up a few times. The chain uses TRBV13 and TRBJ2-1; TRBD2 might be the D (6 bases). V was pared by 5 bases and J by 5 bases, with 16 bases between. Germline V lookup: CDR1 PRHDT, CDR2 FYEKMQ (reference sequence). The CDR3 spans 15 residues. In DNA form, the CDR3 reads TGTGCCAGCAGCCTCCAGCGGGTCTGGGACAATGAGCAGTTCTTC. Translation: CASSLQRVWDNEQFF.

As concerns this clonotype: It may be a read error: a sequence one base away is much more abundant. The chain carries TRBV12-3 or TRBV12-4 and TRBJ1-1, with D maybe TRBD1 (5 bases). The CDR3 has 12 amino acids. The CDR3: CASSILGTETFF. CDR3 bases: TGTGCCAGCAGCATCCTTGGGACTGAAACTTTCTTT.

With respect to this clonotype: A read error may explain this, as a much larger clone is one base away. The J gene is TRBJ2-1, the V gene TRBV4-1; D unresolved. The CDR3 has 17 residues. The germline CDR1 and CDR2 sequences are MGHRA and YSYEKL. In nucleotides, the CDR3 is TGCGCCAGCAGCCAAGATGCCACGAGGAGCTCCTACAATGAGCAGCTCTTC. This encodes CASSQDATRSSYNEQLF.

With respect to this clonotype: At one end, the junction sequence differs from germline, possibly due to a read error. The gene calls are TRBV11-2 and TRBJ2-5, with D perhaps matching TRBD1 (6 bases). Germline lookup yields CDR1 SGHAT and CDR2 FQNNGV. The CDR3 runs 14 residues. CDR3 loop: CVSSLTGGQETRYF. The CDR3 DNA sequence: TGTGTCAGCAGCTTAACTGGGGGCCAAGAGACCCGGTACTTC.

On this clonotype: With a much larger clone just one base away, this may be a read error. This chain connects TRBV6-6 to TRBJ2-5; D possibly matches TRBD1 or TRBD2 (6 bases each). The CDR3 runs 19 residues. CDR1 is MNHNY and CDR2 is SVGAGI in the germline V gene (reference sequence). The CDR3 nucleotides are TGTGCCAACAGTTACCTGAAACTGTCTAGGAGGGGGGCGGAAGAGACCCAGTACTTC. Translated: CANSYLKLSRRGAEETQYF.

Comment on this clonotype: A much larger clone differs from this one at a single base, so this may be a read error. The chain employs TRBV6-5 and TRBJ2-7, with 7 bases that match TRBD1. Germline CDR1 MNHEY, CDR2 SVGAGI. The CDR3 is 15 amino acids. Here the CDR3 DNA reads TGTGTCAGCAGTGCGACCGGGACAGCTTCCTACGAGCAGTACTTC. Translated: CVSSATGTASYEQYF.

Notes on this clonotype: This clone may be a read error of a much larger clone one base away. CDR3 bases: TGTGCCAGCAGACTAGGACAGCGGAACACTGGAGCTTTCTTT. Translating gives CASRLGQRNTGAFF. The chain is built from TRBV12-3 or TRBV12-4 and TRBJ1-1; a weak D match, TRBD1 (6 bases). This CDR3 comprises 14 residues.

As to this clonotype: Given a much more abundant clone one base away, this may be a read error. The genes are TRBV6-2 or TRBV6-3 and TRBJ1-5; D possibly corresponds to TRBD1 (5 bases). Germline values: CDR1 MNHEY, CDR2 SVGEGT. This CDR3 region has 17 residues. The V and J ends lost 0 bases and 7 bases respectively, with 19 bases between them. The CDR3 DNA follows: TGTGCCAGCAGTTACTCGGTGTCGAGGGGCTTAAAACAGCCCCAGCATTTT. Protein product: CASSYSVSRGLKQPQHF.

The sample holds many counts of this clonotype. The chain joins TRBV11-2 to TRBJ2-3, with D perhaps given as TRBD1 or TRBD2 (5 bases each). The ends were cut back, 1 base at V and 2 bases at J, with 13 bases in the middle. Germline V lookup: CDR1 SGHAT, CDR2 FQNNGV. The CDR3 totals 16 residues. For the CDR3, the DNA is TGTGCCAGCAGCTTAGGCCCGGGACGGTACACAGATACGCAGTATTTT. It codes for CASSLGPGRYTDTQYF.

The table lists this clonotype with many counts. This rearrangement joins TRBV7-8 to TRBJ2-5; 9 nucleotides agree with TRBD2. Germline lookup yields CDR1 SGHVS and CDR2 FQNEAQ. V dropped 5 bases and J dropped 2; count of bases not matched to a gene: 6. The CDR3 contains 15 residues. The CDR3 DNA sequence: TGTGCCAGCAGCCCCCGACTAGCGGCACAAGAGACCCAGTACTTC. Translation gives CASSPRLAAQETQYF. Full variable domain (rest looked up from reference TRBV7-8 and TRBJ2-5): GAGVSQSPRYKVAKRGQDVALRCDPISGHVSLFWYQQALGQGPEFLTYFQNEAQLDKSGLPSDRFFAERPEGSVSTLKIQRTQQEDSAVYLCASSPRLAAQETQYFGPGTRLLVL.